These 25 T cell receptor beta chains were all obtained from the same sample, sequenced in a study of blood T cell repertoires in COVID-19. Data came from immunoSEQ multiplex PCR; TCRdb stores just in-frame clones and leaves some out. Among approximately 190,000 clones listed, around four fifths were seen once. Sequencing was done on a sample of peripheral blood. The receptors derive from a human donor in a cohort sampled during active COVID-19.

This chain uses TRBV2 with TRBJ2-3, with D possibly being TRBD2 (7 bases). This CDR3 comprises 12 residues. V was pared by 10 bases and J by 6 bases, with 14 bases between. The germline CDR1 and CDR2 sequences are SNHLY and FYNNEI. CDR3 nucleotides: TGTGCCACCCTCAGGGGAGGGGATACGCAGTATTTT. Protein product: CATLRGGDTQYF.

This chain links TRBV7-2 with TRBJ2-5; 7 nucleotides line up with TRBD2. Germline V gene data show CDR1 as SGHTA and CDR2 as FQGNSA. The CDR3 loop spans 15 amino acids. V shed 8 bases and J 2 bases; nucleotides not matched to a gene: 11. The chain's CDR3 is CASAKTAGEQETQYF. Written as DNA, the CDR3 is TGTGCCAGCGCCAAGACCGCGGGGGAACAAGAGACCCAGTACTTC. The whole variable domain, filled in from reference TRBV7-2 and TRBJ2-5, reads GAGVSQSPSNKVTEKGKDVELRCDPISGHTALYWYRQSLGQGLEFLIYFQGNSAPDKSGLPSDRFSAERTGGSVSTLTIQRTQQEDSAVYLCASAKTAGEQETQYFGPGTRLLVL.

Concerning this clone itself: The limits of the CDR3 on the DNA are not certain, so only TCRdb's listed CDR3 is given. This chain connects TRBV18 to TRBJ1-1. 14 amino acids form the CDR3, both terminal residues included. In germline, CDR1 is KGHSH, CDR2 LQKENI. CDR3 residues: CASSPPSVPGEDFF.

This clone was counted only a few times. This chain connects TRBV6-5 to TRBJ2-5; D may be TRBD2 (5 bases). Per germline, CDR1 MNHEY and CDR2 SVGAGI. Trimming shortened V by 7 bases and J by 4 bases, and 10 bases separated the two germline ends. The CDR3 has 12 residues. This CDR3 reads CASIRGRETQYF. CDR3 coding DNA: TGTGCCAGCATTCGTGGGAGAGAGACCCAGTACTTC.

The V and J genes are TRBV5-1 and TRBJ1-5; D is ambiguous. There are 15 residues in the CDR3. Germline-derived CDR1 and CDR2 are SGHRS and YFSETQ. Between the trimmed V and J ends, which lost 0 bases and 8 bases, there was a span of 15 bases. CDR3 in amino acids: CASSLGSGGNEPQHF. The CDR3, as DNA: TGCGCCAGCAGCTTGGGTTCGGGAGGCAACGAGCCCCAGCATTTT.

CDR3 bases: TGTGCCTCCTCATCCCGGGACAGATCTTCACCCCTCCACTTT. Translated: CASSSRDRSSPLHF. The chain employs TRBV6-6 and TRBJ1-6; TRBD1 matches 7 bases. The length of the CDR3 is 14 residues. With 11 bases clipped from V and 9 bases from J, the junction kept 13 bases outside the gene matches. The germline V gene encodes CDR1 MNHNY and CDR2 SVGAGI (reference sequence).

This clone was observed a single time. This sequence joins TRBV6-6 and TRBJ2-1, with D unresolved. V shed 5 bases and J shed 0 bases, with 11 bases lying between them. The germline gives CDR1 MNHNY, CDR2 SVGAGI (reference sequence). This CDR3 is 15 amino acids long. CDR3 coding DNA: TGTGCCAGCAGTCCCGGGTCCGTCTCCTACAATGAGCAGTTCTTC. Residues: CASSPGSVSYNEQFF.

V gene TRBV10-3 combines with J gene TRBJ2-5, with 9 bases lining up with TRBD1. Germline loops: CDR1 ENHRY, CDR2 SYGVKD. V lost 5 bases, J lost 3 bases, and 4 bases stayed unmatched. The CDR3 is 14 residues long. The CDR3 DNA reads TGTGCCATCAGTAGGGACAGGGCCGAAGAGACCCAGTACTTC. Translating it yields CAISRDRAEETQYF.

Notes on this clone: Distinct nucleotide sequences in the sample also encode this CDR3. J is TRBJ1-2 and V is TRBV7-9; D possibly corresponds to TRBD1 (6 bases). Germline V lookup: CDR1 SEHNR, CDR2 FQNEAQ (reference sequence). Trimming removed 5 bases at V and 7 bases at J, with 11 bases between. This CDR3 has 12 residues. CDR3 nucleotides: TGTGCCAGCAGCAACAGGGATGTTGGCTACACCTTC. This encodes CASSNRDVGYTF.

The rearrangement joins TRBV6-5 to TRBJ2-5; 7 bases agree with TRBD1. Trimming took 4 bases from V and 1 from J; bases not matched to a gene: 6. The length of the CDR3 is 15 residues. Germline lookup yields CDR1 MNHEY and CDR2 SVGAGI. The CDR3 here is CASSLRGQTQETQYF. The CDR3, as DNA: TGTGCCAGCAGTTTGAGGGGACAGACCCAAGAGACCCAGTACTTC.

This clone was seen a single time. The chain links TRBV28 to TRBJ2-7, with 7 bases matching TRBD1. V shed 5 bases and J 2 bases; nucleotides not matched to a gene: 12. CDR1 and CDR2 (germline): MDHEN, SYDVKM. The CDR3 runs 16 residues. CDR3 loop: CASSLRQGSVAYEQYF. DNA of the CDR3: TGTGCCAGCAGTCTCCGACAGGGATCGGTAGCCTACGAGCAGTACTTC.

This clone was found once. This chain uses TRBV5-1 with TRBJ1-2; tentatively, D is TRBD1 (6 bases). Germline V lookup: CDR1 SGHRS, CDR2 YFSETQ. CDR3 length: 15 residues. V lost 3 bases and J lost 4, with 16 bases in between. The DNA for the CDR3 is TGCGCCAGCAGCTCCGGACAGTCCGTTGGCTATGGCTACACCTTC. This translates into CASSSGQSVGYGYTF.

This clone was seen just once. The chain carries TRBV18 and TRBJ1-1, with D unresolved. CDR1 is KGHSH, CDR2 LQKENI, per germline. The CDR3 has 14 residues. The germline V and J ends were trimmed by 3 bases and 4 bases, with 12 bases remaining between them. CDR3 residues: CASSPSVLSTEAFF. DNA for the CDR3: TGTGCCAGCTCACCGAGTGTGTTGAGCACTGAAGCTTTCTTT.

This clone was observed once. The V gene is TRBV11-2, the J gene TRBJ2-3; 8 bases are shared with TRBD2. The germline V gene encodes CDR1 SGHAT and CDR2 FQNNGV. CDR3 length equals 16 residues. Trimming removed 1 base from V and 0 bases from J; junction bases left unmatched: 3. The CDR3 is CASSLAGGASTDTQYF. The CDR3 DNA reads TGTGCCAGCAGCTTAGCGGGGGGGGCCAGCACAGATACGCAGTATTTT.

The rearrangement uses TRBV6-5 and TRBJ2-5; 7 bases map to TRBD2. The CDR3 extends over 14 amino acids. Germline V gene data show CDR1 as MNHEY and CDR2 as SVGAGI. V lost 6 bases to trimming and J lost 2 bases; unmatched junction nucleotides: 6. The CDR3 DNA reads TGTGCCAGCAGGTTATCGGGAGGACAAGAGACCCAGTACTTC. This encodes CASRLSGGQETQYF.

V gene TRBV27 combines with J gene TRBJ2-2; D is uncertain. In germline, CDR1 is MNHEY, CDR2 SMNVEV (reference sequence). The CDR3 is made up of 17 amino acids. The V gene lost 5 bases and the J gene lost 0 bases, with 16 bases spanning the gap. CDR3 amino acids: CASSNMLATANTGELFF. Written as DNA, the CDR3 is TGTGCCAGCAGTAATATGTTGGCCACCGCGAACACCGGGGAGCTGTTTTTT.

The table lists this clone with a count of one. The J gene is TRBJ1-5, the V gene TRBV7-9, with D uncertain. From germline, CDR1 is SEHNR and CDR2 FQNEAQ (reference sequence). V was cut by 1 base and J by 7 bases, with 11 bases left in between. This CDR3 has 14 amino acids. CDR3 DNA: TGTGCCAGCAGCTTAGGGGCCGGGAGGCAGCCCCAGCATTTT. Translating gives CASSLGAGRQPQHF.

The rearrangement uses TRBV12-3 or TRBV12-4 and TRBJ1-6; no reliable D call. The CDR3 runs 11 residues. The V end lost 10 bases, the J end lost 10 bases, and 11 bases lay between the germline ends. CDR3 amino acids: CATRMLSPLHF. The DNA of the CDR3 is TGTGCCACCCGTATGCTATCACCCCTCCACTTT.

The chain uses TRBV2 and TRBJ2-5; TRBD1 matches 7 bases. The ends lost 7 bases at V and 0 bases at J; junction bases unmatched: 5. CDR1 and CDR2 (germline): SNHLY, FYNNEI. The CDR3 sequence is 14 residues long. The CDR3 is CASTEDRNQETQYF. In DNA, the CDR3 is TGTGCCAGCACCGAGGACAGGAACCAAGAGACCCAGTACTTC.

The chain is built from TRBV4-1 and TRBJ1-2; D is perhaps TRBD1 (6 bases). This CDR3 is built from 15 residues. Germline V gives CDR1 MGHRA, CDR2 YSYEKL. Trimming cost V 1 base and J 4 bases, with 13 bases left between them. The CDR3 DNA reads as TGCGCCAGCAGCCAAGTACCGGACAGAATCTATGGCTACACCTTC. Residues: CASSQVPDRIYGYTF.

V usage is TRBV5-1 and J usage is TRBJ1-1, with 7 bases identical to TRBD1. V was clipped by 3 bases and J by 1 base; unmatched bases: 6. This CDR3 is built from 15 residues. Germline CDR1 SGHRS, CDR2 YFSETQ. The CDR3 is CASSSRQGSNTEAFF. The CDR3 coding sequence is TGCGCCAGCAGCTCCCGACAGGGATCGAACACTGAAGCTTTCTTT.

This clone has only one observation. The V and J genes are TRBV6-1 and TRBJ1-1, with D unresolved. Deletions cut 2 bases from V and 8 bases from J, with 12 bases between. This CDR3 comprises 13 residues. Germline V gene lookup returns CDR1 MNHNS and CDR2 SASEGT. This CDR3 reads CASSESPGSEAFF. CDR3 DNA: TGTGCCAGCAGTGAATCCCCGGGATCAGAAGCTTTCTTT.

The J gene is TRBJ2-2, the V gene TRBV19; tentative D call: TRBD1 (5 bases). CDR1 is LNHDA, CDR2 SQIVND, per germline (reference sequence). Trimming shortened V by 6 bases and J by 3 bases, and 11 bases separated the two germline ends. The CDR3 is made up of 14 amino acids. The DNA of the CDR3 is TGTGCCAGTAGGGACACAGGCTACACCGGGGAGCTGTTTTTT. Its protein is CASRDTGYTGELFF.

CDR3 DNA sequence: TGTGCCAGCAGCCAGGGGCCCTACGGCACAGATACGCAGTATTTT. This translates into CASSQGPYGTDTQYF. The chain couples TRBV3-1 (or the pseudogene TRBV3-2) to TRBJ2-3, with a possible D match to TRBD1 (5 bases). The CDR3 extends over 15 amino acids. CDR1 and CDR2 (germline): LGHDT, YNNKEL (reference sequence). V was shortened by 3 bases and J by 1 base, with 11 bases between the two germline ends.

This chain joins TRBV30 and TRBJ1-4; D may be TRBD1 (5 bases). The CDR3 is 18 amino acids. V shed 2 bases and J shed 0 bases, with 19 bases lying between them. Germline V CDR1 and CDR2: GTSNPN, SVGIG (reference sequence). In DNA form, the CDR3 reads TGTGCCTGGAGTTTGGGGCAGTTTGGGCGTGCAACTAATGAAAAACTGTTTTTT. Protein product: CAWSLGQFGRATNEKLFF.